A few counts support the clone carrying this T cell receptor (beta chain). This sample was included in a study of beta chain features in type 1 diabetes. The entirety of the isolated RNA underwent reverse transcription, so expressed TCRB transcripts were sequenced. Naive, central memory and regulatory T cell samples averaged around 3.3 million reads. Sequenced by immunoSEQ multiplex PCR; TCRdb stores in-frame clones only, minus some. The table shows 970,000 or so clones, with under 20% occurring only once. Sorted cells reached over 95% purity in every population. The clonotype comes from a woman under 30 in good health. Source material: naive CD4+ T cells from blood.

CDR3 DNA sequence: TGTGCCAGTAGATCTACAGGGGGCCCCTCGTATGAGCAGTTCTTC. It yields the protein CASRSTGGPSYEQFF. The chain combines TRBV19 with TRBJ2-1, with 9 bases identical to TRBD1. The V gene end was trimmed by 6 bases and the J gene end by 8 bases; junction bases not matched to a gene: 11. The CDR3 consists of 15 residues. CDR1 is LNHDA, CDR2 SQIVND, per germline (reference sequence).